A selection of T cell receptor beta chains follows, all from one sample in a study of beta chain features in type 1 diabetes. Sequencing was performed with immunoSEQ multiplex PCR; in TCRdb, only in-frame clones are kept and a portion is missing. This sample has under 500,000 clones, with approximately 30% found just once. Sequencing was done on a sample of naive CD4+ T cells from blood. All receptors derive from a man in his late teens or twenties in good health. Each CDR3 is given with its conserved first and last residue. A D gene is named only where the DNA matches it firmly. Clone size is not always given. Where it is, it says once, few, many or a class for expanded clones.

size	V	J	D	DNA	CDR3
few	TRBV7-9	TRBJ2-4	NA	TGTGCCAGCAGCCATATTCTGCTGGGGGCCAAAAACATTCAGTACTTC	CASSHILLGAKNIQYF
NA	TRBV28	TRBJ2-3	NA	TGTGCCAGCAGTTTCCCCACAGATACGCAGTATTTT	CASSFPTDTQYF
few	TRBV30	TRBJ2-3	TRBD1	TGTGCCTGGAGTGTACAGGGGTCGGATACGCAGTATTTT	CAWSVQGSDTQYF
NA	TRBV5-1	TRBJ2-2	TRBD1	TGCGCCAGCAGCTCGGGACAGGGGAACACCGGGGAGCTGTTTTTT	CASSSGQGNTGELFF
NA	TRBV6-1	TRBJ2-1	NA	TGTGCCAGCAGTGGGGTCGGCTACAATGAGCAGTTCTTC	CASSGVGYNEQFF
NA	TRBV18	TRBJ1-1	TRBD1	TGTGCCAGCTCATTCGCGACAGGGATGAACACTGAAGCTTTCTTT	CASSFATGMNTEAFF
NA	TRBV29-1	TRBJ2-7	TRBD2	TGCAGCGTTCTAGCGGGACTATCCTACGAGCAGTACTTC	CSVLAGLSYEQYF
few	TRBV5-1	TRBJ2-5	NA	TGCGCCAGCAGCTTCTGGGAGACCCAGTACTTC	CASSFWETQYF
NA	TRBV2	TRBJ1-5	NA	TGTGCCAGCAGGGGTACGGTGGCTGAGCATTTT	CASRGTVAEHF
few	TRBV7-9	TRBJ2-5	TRBD1	TGTGCCAGCAGCCGGACAGGGGGATCCGAGACCCAGTACTTC	CASSRTGGSETQYF
few	TRBV27	TRBJ2-3	TRBD2	TGTGCCAGCAGTTCCCCTTTAGCGGGATCCACAGATACGCAGTATTTT	CASSSPLAGSTDTQYF